Below are 23 T cell receptor beta chains sequenced from a single sample in a study of T cell changes during pregnancy in multiple sclerosis. Sequencing used immunoSEQ multiplex PCR; TCRdb keeps in-frame clones, though not all of them. The sample yields about 75,000 clones, over 85% seen once. The specimen comprised CD4+ T cells from peripheral blood mononuclear cells, sampled after pregnancy. These TCRs come from a female donor with multiple sclerosis, enrolled in a pregnancy study.

The V call is TRBV4-1, the J call TRBJ2-1, with TRBD2 matching over 7 bases. The CDR3 contains 15 residues. CDR1 MGHRA and CDR2 YSYEKL come from the germline V gene. V lost 7 bases to trimming and J lost 6 bases; unmatched junction nucleotides: 12. CDR3 sequence reads: CASNTRRAGVNEQFF. The CDR3 region has the DNA TGCGCCAGCAATACGCGACGGGCGGGAGTCAATGAGCAGTTCTTC.

In this sample, this clone turned up once. The chain uses TRBV5-1 and TRBJ1-4, with D unclear. This CDR3 is 14 amino acids long. The germline V and J ends were trimmed by 0 bases and 2 bases, with 5 bases remaining between them. Germline CDR1 and CDR2: SGHRS and YFSETQ. The CDR3 nucleotides are TGCGCCAGCAGCTTGGAAAGCACTAATGAAAAACTGTTTTTT. Translation: CASSLESTNEKLFF.

V gene TRBV29-1 combines with J gene TRBJ1-4; TRBD1 is a possible D gene (5 bases). The germline V gene encodes CDR1 SQVTM and CDR2 ANQGSEA. This CDR3 spans 16 amino acids. The V end was cut by 3 bases, the J end by 3 bases, with 17 bases between. In nucleotides, the CDR3 is TGCAGCGTTGAGGTTCTCCCCAGGGCTGCTAATGAAAAACTGTTTTTT. Residues: CSVEVLPRAANEKLFF. The complete variable domain, with remaining parts taken from reference TRBV29-1 and TRBJ1-4, reads SAVISQKPSRDICQRGTSLTIQCQVDSQVTMMFWYRQQPGQSLTLIATANQGSEATYESGFVIDKFPISRPNLTFSTLTVSNMSPEDSSIYLCSVEVLPRAANEKLFFGSGTQLSVL.

The J gene is TRBJ1-5, the V gene TRBV6-5; 7 bases agree with TRBD1. The CDR3 is 14 amino acids. V shed 5 bases, J shed 6 bases, and the junction held 7 bases outside the gene matches. Germline assignment: CDR1 MNHEY and CDR2 SVGAGI. CDR3 protein: CASSETGRGQPQHF. The CDR3 bases are TGTGCCAGCAGTGAGACAGGGAGAGGTCAGCCCCAGCATTTT.

This chain connects TRBV14 to TRBJ1-2, with unresolved D. The CDR3 extends over 16 amino acids. Germline V gene sequence: CDR1 SGHDN, CDR2 FVKESK. V was shortened by 1 base and J by 3 bases, with 15 bases between the two germline ends. CDR3 nucleotides: TGTGCCAGCAGCCAAGTTAGCGGCGGAGAGTACTATGGCTACACCTTC. This translates into CASSQVSGGEYYGYTF.

This chain uses TRBV2 with TRBJ2-3; D might be TRBD2 (6 bases). The V gene's germline CDR1 is SNHLY and CDR2 FYNNEI. The CDR3 loop spans 15 amino acids. V was trimmed by 7 bases and J by 2 bases, leaving 16 bases between them. DNA for the CDR3: TGTGCCAGCATAGGGGCGGGACCAAACACAGATACGCAGTATTTT. It yields the protein CASIGAGPNTDTQYF. Combining the CDR3 with reference TRBV2 and TRBJ2-3 gives the whole variable domain EPEVTQTPSHQVTQMGQEVILRCVPISNHLYFYWYRQILGQKVEFLVSFYNNEISEKSEIFDDQFSVERPDGSNFTLKIRSTKLEDSAMYFCASIGAGPNTDTQYFGPGTRLTVL.

The J gene is TRBJ2-7, the V gene TRBV11-3; D perhaps matches TRBD2 (5 bases). The CDR3 consists of 14 residues. The V end was cut by 0 bases, the J end by 6 bases, with 12 bases between. CDR1 and CDR2 from the germline V gene are SGHNT and YENEEA. CDR3 sequence reads: CASSLDRSSSEQYF. CDR3 coding DNA: TGTGCCAGCAGCTTAGATCGTTCTAGCAGCGAGCAGTACTTC.

The chain carries TRBV28 and TRBJ2-7, with 11 bases matching TRBD1. The CDR3 is 16 amino acids. From germline, CDR1 is MDHEN and CDR2 SYDVKM. The V and J ends lost 6 bases and 0 bases, in that order; junction bases with no gene match: 7. The CDR3 DNA reads TGTGCCAGCAGGGGACAGGGGGGCACCCTCTCCTACGAGCAGTACTTC. It specifies CASRGQGGTLSYEQYF.

The J gene is TRBJ1-4, the V gene TRBV11-2, with a weak D call TRBD1 (5 bases). The CDR3 has 15 residues. The V gene lost 5 bases and the J gene lost 8 bases, with 18 bases spanning the gap. Germline V gene lookup returns CDR1 SGHAT and CDR2 FQNNGV. CDR3 sequence (DNA): TGTGCCAGCAGCCCCGGGACTGTGAAAGGGGAAAAACTGTTTTTT. It translates to CASSPGTVKGEKLFF.

The J gene is TRBJ2-3, the V gene TRBV18, with TRBD1 matching over 9 bases. With 4 bases clipped from V and 2 bases from J, the junction kept 4 bases outside the gene matches. There are 15 residues in the CDR3. The V gene's germline CDR1 is KGHSH and CDR2 LQKENI. The CDR3 loop is CASSRKQGATDTQYF. The CDR3 nucleotides are TGTGCCAGCTCACGAAAACAGGGGGCCACAGATACGCAGTATTTT.

This chain links TRBV27 with TRBJ2-2; D might be TRBD2 (6 bases). Trimming left V 3 bases short and J 1 base short, with 9 bases between. From germline, CDR1 is MNHEY and CDR2 SMNVEV (reference sequence). The CDR3 spans 15 residues. CDR3 in amino acids: CASSFLTRNTGELFF. The CDR3 DNA is TGTGCCAGCAGTTTCCTGACTAGGAACACCGGGGAGCTGTTTTTT.

The count of this clone is one. The rearrangement links TRBV7-3 to TRBJ2-7, with 7 bases fitting TRBD1. Per germline, CDR1 SGHTA and CDR2 FQGTGA. V shed 1 base and J 6 bases; nucleotides not matched to a gene: 6. There are 14 residues in the CDR3. CDR3 bases: TGTGCCAGCAGCTTAAACAGGGGAGAGGGCGAGCAGTACTTC. It is translated as CASSLNRGEGEQYF.

The chain carries TRBV7-2 and TRBJ1-1; 8 bases map to TRBD1. Trimming at V came to 3 bases and at J to 4 bases, leaving 1 base not matched to a gene. CDR1 and CDR2 from the germline V gene are SGHTA and FQGNSA. The CDR3 is made up of 13 amino acids. Here the CDR3 reads CASSFGQGTEAFF. CDR3 nucleotide sequence: TGTGCCAGCAGCTTTGGACAGGGCACTGAAGCTTTCTTT.

This chain uses TRBV9 with TRBJ2-5; the match to TRBD2 covers 11 bases. The germline CDR1 and CDR2 sequences are SGDLS and YYNGEE. The length of the CDR3 is 17 residues. Unmatched junction bases numbered 6, after V lost 0 bases and J lost 2 bases. The CDR3 bases are TGTGCCAGCAGCGTAGCTGCGGCTAGCGGGAGGCAAGAGACCCAGTACTTC. Encoded protein: CASSVAAASGRQETQYF.

CDR3: CASSPNGGGTEAFF. The CDR3, as DNA: TGTGCCAGCAGCCCAAACGGGGGGGGCACTGAAGCTTTCTTT. The gene calls are TRBV5-6 and TRBJ1-1; perhaps TRBD1 as D (5 bases). Germline V gives CDR1 SGHDT, CDR2 YYEEEE. V lost 4 bases, J lost 4 bases, and 14 bases lay in between. This CDR3 is 14 amino acids long. The full variable domain, its missing parts supplied by reference TRBV5-6 and TRBJ1-1, is DAGVTQSPTHLIKTRGQQVTLRCSPKSGHDTVSWYQQALGQGPQFIFQYYEEEERQRGNFPDRFSGHQFPNYSSELNVNALLLGDSALYLCASSPNGGGTEAFFGQGTRLTVV.

Notes on this clone: Compared with germline, one end of the junction differs, possibly owing to a read error. Other DNA sequences in this specimen translate into the identical CDR3. The chain links TRBV2 to TRBJ2-5, with D perhaps matching TRBD2 (5 bases). The CDR3 consists of 11 residues. Per the germline V gene, CDR1 is SNHLY and CDR2 is FYNNEI. CDR3 in DNA: TGTGCCAGCAAGGAGAGGGAGACCCAATACTTC. Its protein is CASKERETQYF.

This chain connects TRBV11-3 to TRBJ2-7; 10 positions match TRBD2. CDR1 is SGHNT, CDR2 YENEEA, per germline. V lost 0 bases, J lost 3 bases, and 2 bases stayed unmatched. The CDR3 is made up of 15 amino acids. The CDR3 DNA reads as TGTGCCAGCAGCTTAGAGTCTAGCGGGGGCTACGAGCAGTACTTC. Amino acid sequence: CASSLESSGGYEQYF.

The rearrangement joins TRBV2 to TRBJ2-7; D is ambiguous. Germline CDR1 reads SNHLY; CDR2 reads FYNNEI. The CDR3 has 14 amino acids. V dropped 4 bases and J dropped 0 bases, with 10 bases sitting between them. The CDR3: CASSGVVSSYEQYF. In DNA, the CDR3 is TGTGCCAGCAGTGGCGTCGTTAGCTCCTACGAGCAGTACTTC.

This rearrangement joins TRBV28 to TRBJ2-7; TRBD2 is a possible D gene (5 bases). This CDR3 is built from 12 residues. The V end was cut by 7 bases, the J end by 1 base, with 8 bases between. Germline CDR1 MDHEN, CDR2 SYDVKM. The CDR3 DNA follows: TGTGCCAGCACCGGGATTTCCTACGAGCAGTACTTC. Residues: CASTGISYEQYF.

The chain combines TRBV11-1 with TRBJ2-5; 8 bases fit TRBD1. Looked up from germline, CDR1 is SGHAT and CDR2 is FQDESV (reference sequence). The V and J ends lost 4 bases and 5 bases, in that order; junction bases with no gene match: 3. This CDR3 region has 13 residues. CDR3 loop: CASSSNRGETQYF. CDR3 nucleotides: TGTGCCAGCAGCTCTAACAGGGGGGAGACCCAGTACTTC.

The chain recombines TRBV21-1 with TRBJ2-7; the table's D call, TRBD1, has no DNA check behind it. TRBV21-1 is labeled a pseudogene. The CDR3 length is 15 residues. The chain's CDR3 is CASSKYHRGRCEQYF. The CDR3 bases are TGTGCCAGCAGCAAATACCACAGGGGGCGTTGCGAGCAGTACTTC.

The chain couples TRBV7-2 to TRBJ2-2, with TRBD1 identical over 7 bases. CDR3 size: 15 residues. The J segment lost 7 bases and the V segment lost 5 bases, leaving 10 bases of the junction unmatched. Germline V gene lookup returns CDR1 SGHTA and CDR2 FQGNSA. The CDR3 nucleotides are TGTGCCAGCAGCCCGCAGCCCGGACAGGTCGGGGAGCTGTTTTTT. Translating gives CASSPQPGQVGELFF.

The table lists this clone with a count of one. The V call is TRBV28, the J call TRBJ2-7; maybe TRBD1 (6 bases). Germline CDR1 and CDR2: MDHEN and SYDVKM. This CDR3 is built from 13 residues. Between the trimmed V and J ends, which lost 7 bases and 7 bases, there was a span of 17 bases. CDR3 residues: CASITGPMREQYF. The CDR3 DNA is TGTGCCAGCATCACAGGGCCGATGAGAGAGCAGTACTTC. Complete variable domain (other parts from reference TRBV28 and TRBJ2-7): DVKVTQSSRYLVKRTGEKVFLECVQDMDHENMFWYRQDPGLGLRLIYFSYDVKMKEKGDIPEGYSVSREKKERFSLILESASTNQTSMYLCASITGPMREQYFGPGTRLTVT.